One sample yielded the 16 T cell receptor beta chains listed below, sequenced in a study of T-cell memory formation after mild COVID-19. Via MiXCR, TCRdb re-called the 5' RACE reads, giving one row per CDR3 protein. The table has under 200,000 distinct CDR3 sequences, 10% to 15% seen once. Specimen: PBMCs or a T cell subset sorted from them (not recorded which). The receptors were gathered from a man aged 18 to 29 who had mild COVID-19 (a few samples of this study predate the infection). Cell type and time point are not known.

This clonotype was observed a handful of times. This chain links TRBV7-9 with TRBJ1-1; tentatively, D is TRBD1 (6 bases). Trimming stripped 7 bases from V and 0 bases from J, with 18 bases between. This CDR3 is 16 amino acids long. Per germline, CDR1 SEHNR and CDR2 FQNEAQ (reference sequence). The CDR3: CASTDPQGRVNTEAFF. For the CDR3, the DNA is TGTGCCAGCACCGACCCTCAGGGGCGGGTGAACACTGAAGCTTTCTTT.

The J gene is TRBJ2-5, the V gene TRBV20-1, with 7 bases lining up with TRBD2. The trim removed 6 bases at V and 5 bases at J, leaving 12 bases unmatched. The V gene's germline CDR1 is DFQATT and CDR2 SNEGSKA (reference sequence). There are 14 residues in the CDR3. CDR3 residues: CSARPLTSRETQYF. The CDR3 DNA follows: TGCAGTGCCCGACCCCTGACTAGCAGGGAGACCCAGTACTTC.

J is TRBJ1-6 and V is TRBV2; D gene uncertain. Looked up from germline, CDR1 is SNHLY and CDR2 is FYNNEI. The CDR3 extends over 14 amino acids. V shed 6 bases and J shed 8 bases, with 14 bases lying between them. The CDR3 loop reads CASRPGSIDSPLHF. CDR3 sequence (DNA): TGTGCCAGCAGACCGGGATCTATTGATTCACCCCTCCACTTT.

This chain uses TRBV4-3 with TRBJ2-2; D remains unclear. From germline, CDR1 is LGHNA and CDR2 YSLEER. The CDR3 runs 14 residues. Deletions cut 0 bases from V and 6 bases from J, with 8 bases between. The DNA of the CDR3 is TGCGCCAGCAGCCAAGAAGGGCGTTCCGGGGAGCTGTTTTTT. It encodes CASSQEGRSGELFF.

The CDR3 loop reads CSARAGAGDTEAFF. The CDR3 DNA follows: TGCAGTGCTAGAGCAGGGGCAGGGGACACTGAAGCTTTCTTT. The J gene is TRBJ1-1, the V gene TRBV20-1; D perhaps matches TRBD1 (6 bases). The V end lost 1 base, the J end lost 3 bases, and 12 bases lay between the germline ends. Germline V gene sequence: CDR1 DFQATT, CDR2 SNEGSKA (reference sequence). The CDR3 loop spans 14 amino acids.

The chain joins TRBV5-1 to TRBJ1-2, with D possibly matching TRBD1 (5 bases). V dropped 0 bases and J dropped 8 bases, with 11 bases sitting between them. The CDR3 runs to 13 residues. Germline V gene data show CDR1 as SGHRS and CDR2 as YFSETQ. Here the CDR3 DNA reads TGCGCCAGCAGCTTGGTGGGGGAGAGCGGCTACACCTTC. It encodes CASSLVGESGYTF.

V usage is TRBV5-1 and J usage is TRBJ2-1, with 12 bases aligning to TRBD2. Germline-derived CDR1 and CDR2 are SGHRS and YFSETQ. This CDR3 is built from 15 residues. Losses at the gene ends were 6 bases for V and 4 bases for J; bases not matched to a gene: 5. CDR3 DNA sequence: TGCGCCAGCATACTAGCGGGGGGCCCATACAATGAGCAGTTCTTC. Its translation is CASILAGGPYNEQFF.

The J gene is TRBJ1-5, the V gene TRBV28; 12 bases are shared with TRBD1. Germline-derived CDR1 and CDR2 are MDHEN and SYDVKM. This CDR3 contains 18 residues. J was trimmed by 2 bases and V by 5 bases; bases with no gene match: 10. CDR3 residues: CASSRDRGPTGGNQPQHF. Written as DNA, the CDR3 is TGTGCCAGCAGTCGGGACAGGGGGCCGACTGGGGGCAATCAGCCCCAGCATTTT.

DNA of the CDR3: TGCGCCAGCAGCTCGGGTCGAGTTCCCCGAGGCACAGATACGCAGTATTTT. Translating it yields CASSSGRVPRGTDTQYF. The rearrangement joins TRBV5-1 to TRBJ2-3; D is ambiguous. The CDR3 is 17 amino acids. V dropped 3 bases and J dropped 1 base, with 18 bases sitting between them. The germline CDR1 and CDR2 sequences are SGHRS and YFSETQ.

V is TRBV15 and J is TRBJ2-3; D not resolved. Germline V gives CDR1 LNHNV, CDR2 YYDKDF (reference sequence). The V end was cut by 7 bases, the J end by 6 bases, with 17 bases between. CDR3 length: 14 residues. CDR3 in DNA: TGTGCCACCACCCAGCGTGCTGGGCTTGATACGCAGTATTTT. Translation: CATTQRAGLDTQYF.

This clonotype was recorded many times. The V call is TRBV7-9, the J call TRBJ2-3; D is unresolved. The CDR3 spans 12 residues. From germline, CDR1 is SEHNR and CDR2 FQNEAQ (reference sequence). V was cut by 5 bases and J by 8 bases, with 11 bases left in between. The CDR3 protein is CASSRTGVTQYF. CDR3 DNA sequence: TGTGCCAGCAGCCGTACGGGCGTTACGCAGTATTTT.

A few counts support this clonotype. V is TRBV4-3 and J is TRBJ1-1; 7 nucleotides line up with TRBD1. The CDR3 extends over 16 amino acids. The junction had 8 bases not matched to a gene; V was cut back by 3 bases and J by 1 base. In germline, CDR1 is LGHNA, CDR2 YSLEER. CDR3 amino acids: CASSQGIRTGNTEAFF. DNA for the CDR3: TGCGCCAGCAGCCAGGGGATTCGGACAGGGAACACTGAAGCTTTCTTT.

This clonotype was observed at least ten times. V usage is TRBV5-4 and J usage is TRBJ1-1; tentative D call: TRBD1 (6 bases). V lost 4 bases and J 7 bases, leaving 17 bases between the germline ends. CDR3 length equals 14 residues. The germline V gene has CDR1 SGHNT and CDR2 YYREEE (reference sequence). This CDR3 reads CASSPSGTNLEAFF. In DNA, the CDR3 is TGTGCCAGCAGCCCTTCTGGGACAAACCTTGAAGCTTTCTTT.

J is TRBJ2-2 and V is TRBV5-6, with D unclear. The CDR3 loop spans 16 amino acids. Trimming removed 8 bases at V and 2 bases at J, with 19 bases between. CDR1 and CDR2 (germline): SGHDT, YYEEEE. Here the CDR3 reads CASGPLWGTNTGELFF. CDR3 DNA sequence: TGTGCCAGTGGCCCCTTATGGGGAACCAACACCGGGGAGCTGTTTTTT.

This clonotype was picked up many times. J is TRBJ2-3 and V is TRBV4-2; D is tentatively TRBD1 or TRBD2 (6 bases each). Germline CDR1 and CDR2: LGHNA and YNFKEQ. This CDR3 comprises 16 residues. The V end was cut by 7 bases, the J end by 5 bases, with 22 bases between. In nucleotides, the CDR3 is TGTGCCAGCACGCCCATGGGGGGCGTCGCCGGAGATACGCAGTATTTT. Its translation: CASTPMGGVAGDTQYF.

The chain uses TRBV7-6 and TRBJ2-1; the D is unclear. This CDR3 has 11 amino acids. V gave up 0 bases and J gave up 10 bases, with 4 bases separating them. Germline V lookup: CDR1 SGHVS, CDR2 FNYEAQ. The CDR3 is CASSLAQEQFF. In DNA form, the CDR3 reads TGTGCCAGCAGCTTAGCTCAGGAGCAGTTCTTC.